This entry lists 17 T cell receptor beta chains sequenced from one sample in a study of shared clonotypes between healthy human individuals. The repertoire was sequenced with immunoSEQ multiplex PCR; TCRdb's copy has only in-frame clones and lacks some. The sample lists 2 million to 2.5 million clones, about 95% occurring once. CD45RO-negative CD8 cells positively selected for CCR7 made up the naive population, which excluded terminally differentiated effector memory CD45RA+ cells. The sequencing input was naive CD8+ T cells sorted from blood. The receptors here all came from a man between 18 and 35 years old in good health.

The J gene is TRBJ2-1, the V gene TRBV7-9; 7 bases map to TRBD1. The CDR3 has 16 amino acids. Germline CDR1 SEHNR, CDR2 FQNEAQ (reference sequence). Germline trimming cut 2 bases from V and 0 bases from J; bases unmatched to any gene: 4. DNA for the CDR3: TGTGCCAGCAGCTTACCCAGGGGGAGCTCCTACAATGAGCAGTTCTTC. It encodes CASSLPRGSSYNEQFF.

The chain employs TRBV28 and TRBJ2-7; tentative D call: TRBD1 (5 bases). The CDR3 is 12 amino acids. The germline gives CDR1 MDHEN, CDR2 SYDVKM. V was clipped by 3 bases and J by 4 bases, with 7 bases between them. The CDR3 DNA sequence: TGTGCCAGCAGTTTCAGGGTATACGAGCAGTACTTC. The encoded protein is CASSFRVYEQYF. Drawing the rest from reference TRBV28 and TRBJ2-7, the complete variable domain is DVKVTQSSRYLVKRTGEKVFLECVQDMDHENMFWYRQDPGLGLRLIYFSYDVKMKEKGDIPEGYSVSREKKERFSLILESASTNQTSMYLCASSFRVYEQYFGPGTRLTVT.

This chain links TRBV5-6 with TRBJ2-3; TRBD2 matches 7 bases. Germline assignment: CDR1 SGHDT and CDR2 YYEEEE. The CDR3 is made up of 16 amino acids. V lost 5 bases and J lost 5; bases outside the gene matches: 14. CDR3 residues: CASRIGVRERGDTQYF. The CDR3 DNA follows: TGTGCCAGCAGGATCGGGGTGCGGGAGCGTGGAGATACGCAGTATTTT.

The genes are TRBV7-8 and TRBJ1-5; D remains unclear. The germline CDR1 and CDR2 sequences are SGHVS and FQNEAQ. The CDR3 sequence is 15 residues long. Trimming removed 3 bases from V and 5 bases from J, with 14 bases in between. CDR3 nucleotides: TGTGCCAGCAGCTTTTGGACGGATGGCGATCAGCCCCAGCATTTT. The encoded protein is CASSFWTDGDQPQHF.

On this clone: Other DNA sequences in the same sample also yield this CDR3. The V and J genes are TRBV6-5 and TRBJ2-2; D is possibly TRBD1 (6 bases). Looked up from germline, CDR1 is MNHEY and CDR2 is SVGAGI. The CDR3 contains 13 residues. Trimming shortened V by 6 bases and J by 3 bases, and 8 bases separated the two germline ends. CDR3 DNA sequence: TGTGCCAGCAGCCCAGGGGACACCGGGGAGCTGTTTTTT. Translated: CASSPGDTGELFF.

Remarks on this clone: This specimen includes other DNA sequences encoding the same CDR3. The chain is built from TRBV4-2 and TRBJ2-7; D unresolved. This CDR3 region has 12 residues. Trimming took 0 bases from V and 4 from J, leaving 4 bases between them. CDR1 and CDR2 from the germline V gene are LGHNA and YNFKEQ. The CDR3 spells CASSQDRYEQYF. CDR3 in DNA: TGTGCCAGCAGCCAAGACAGGTACGAGCAGTACTTC.

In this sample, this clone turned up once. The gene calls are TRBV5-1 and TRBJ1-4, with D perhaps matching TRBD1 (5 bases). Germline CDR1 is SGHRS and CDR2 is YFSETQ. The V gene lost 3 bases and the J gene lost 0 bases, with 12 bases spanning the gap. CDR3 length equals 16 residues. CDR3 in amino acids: CASSSLQGATNEKLFF. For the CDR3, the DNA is TGCGCCAGCAGCTCCCTCCAGGGTGCAACTAATGAAAAACTGTTTTTT.

The CDR3 here is CASRKTGLFTGELFF. The CDR3, as DNA: TGTGCCAGTAGGAAGACAGGGTTGTTCACCGGGGAGCTGTTTTTT. The genes are TRBV19 and TRBJ2-2; TRBD1 agrees at 7 bases. The CDR3 extends over 15 amino acids. Per the germline V gene, CDR1 is LNHDA and CDR2 is SQIVND (reference sequence). Trimming at V came to 6 bases and at J to 4 bases, leaving 8 bases not matched to a gene.

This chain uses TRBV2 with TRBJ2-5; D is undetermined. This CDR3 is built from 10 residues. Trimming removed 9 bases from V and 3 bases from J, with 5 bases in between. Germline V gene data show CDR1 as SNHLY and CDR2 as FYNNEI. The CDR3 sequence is CASLKETQYF. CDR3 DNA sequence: TGTGCCAGTCTCAAAGAGACCCAGTACTTC.

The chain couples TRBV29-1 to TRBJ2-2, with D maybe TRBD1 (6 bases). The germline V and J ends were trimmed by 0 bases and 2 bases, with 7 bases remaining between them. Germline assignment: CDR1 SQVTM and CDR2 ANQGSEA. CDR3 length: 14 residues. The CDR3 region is CSVEEGHNTGELFF. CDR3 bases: TGCAGCGTTGAAGAGGGACATAACACCGGGGAGCTGTTTTTT.

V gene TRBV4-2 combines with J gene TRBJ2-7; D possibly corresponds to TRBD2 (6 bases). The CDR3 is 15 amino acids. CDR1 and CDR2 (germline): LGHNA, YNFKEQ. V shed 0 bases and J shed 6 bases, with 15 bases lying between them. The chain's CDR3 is CASSQETSWALEQYF. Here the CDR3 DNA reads TGTGCCAGCAGCCAAGAAACTAGCTGGGCCCTCGAGCAGTACTTC.

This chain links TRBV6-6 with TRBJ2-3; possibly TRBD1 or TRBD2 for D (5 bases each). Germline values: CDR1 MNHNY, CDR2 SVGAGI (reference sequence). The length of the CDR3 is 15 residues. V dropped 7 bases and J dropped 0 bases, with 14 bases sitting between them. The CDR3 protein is CASTVSRGSTDTQYF. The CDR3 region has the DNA TGTGCCAGCACAGTTTCCCGGGGCAGCACAGATACGCAGTATTTT.

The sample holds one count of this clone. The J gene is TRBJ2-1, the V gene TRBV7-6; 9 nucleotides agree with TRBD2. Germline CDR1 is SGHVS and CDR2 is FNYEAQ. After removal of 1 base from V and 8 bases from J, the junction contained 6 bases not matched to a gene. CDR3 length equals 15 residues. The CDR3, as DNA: TGTGCCAGCAGCTTAGTGGCGGGAGGGATTCATGAGCAGTTCTTC. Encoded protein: CASSLVAGGIHEQFF. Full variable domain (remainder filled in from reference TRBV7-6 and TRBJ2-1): GAGVSQSPRYKVTKRGQDVALRCDPISGHVSLYWYRQALGQGPEFLTYFNYEAQQDKSGLPNDRFSAERPEGSISTLTIQRTEQRDSAMYRCASSLVAGGIHEQFFGPGTRLTVL.

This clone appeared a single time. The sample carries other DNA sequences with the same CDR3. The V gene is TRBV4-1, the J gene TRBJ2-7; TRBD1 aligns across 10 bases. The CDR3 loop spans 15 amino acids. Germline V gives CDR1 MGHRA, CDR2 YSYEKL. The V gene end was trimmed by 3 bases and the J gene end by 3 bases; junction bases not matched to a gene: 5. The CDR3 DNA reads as TGCGCCAGCAGCCAGTCCGGGACAGGGGACTACGAGCAGTACTTC. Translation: CASSQSGTGDYEQYF.

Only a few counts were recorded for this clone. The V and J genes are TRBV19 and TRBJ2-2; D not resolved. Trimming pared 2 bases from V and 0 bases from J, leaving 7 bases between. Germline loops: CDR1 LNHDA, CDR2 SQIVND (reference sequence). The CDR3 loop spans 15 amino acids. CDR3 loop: CASSILSTNTGELFF. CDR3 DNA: TGTGCCAGTAGTATACTCAGCACGAACACCGGGGAGCTGTTTTTT.

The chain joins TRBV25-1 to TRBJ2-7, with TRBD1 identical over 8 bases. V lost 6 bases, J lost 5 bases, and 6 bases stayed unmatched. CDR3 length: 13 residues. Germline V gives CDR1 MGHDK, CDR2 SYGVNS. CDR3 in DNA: TGTGCCAGCAGCCCAGGGGGCAGGGACGAGCAGTACTTC. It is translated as CASSPGGRDEQYF.

CDR3 sequence reads: CASSARQEAREKLFF. In nucleotides, the CDR3 is TGTGCCAGCAGCGCCCGTCAGGAAGCCCGGGAAAAACTGTTTTTT. The rearrangement uses TRBV7-9 and TRBJ1-4; D not certain. V was pared by 5 bases and J by 8 bases, with 18 bases between. CDR1 and CDR2 (germline): SEHNR, FQNEAQ (reference sequence). This CDR3 has 15 residues.